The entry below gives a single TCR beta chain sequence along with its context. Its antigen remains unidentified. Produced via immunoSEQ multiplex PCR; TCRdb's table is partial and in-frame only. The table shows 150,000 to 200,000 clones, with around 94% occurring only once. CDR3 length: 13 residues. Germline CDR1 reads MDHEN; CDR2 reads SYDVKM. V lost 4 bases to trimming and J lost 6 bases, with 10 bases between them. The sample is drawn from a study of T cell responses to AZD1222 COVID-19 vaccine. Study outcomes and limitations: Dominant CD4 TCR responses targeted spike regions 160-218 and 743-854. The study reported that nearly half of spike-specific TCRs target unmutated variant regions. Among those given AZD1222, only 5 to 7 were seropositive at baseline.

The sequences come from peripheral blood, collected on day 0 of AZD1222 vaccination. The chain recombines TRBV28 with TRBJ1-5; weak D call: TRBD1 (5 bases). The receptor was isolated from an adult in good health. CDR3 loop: CASSWEGLQPQHF. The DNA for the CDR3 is TGTGCCAGCAGTTGGGAGGGGCTTCAGCCCCAGCATTTT. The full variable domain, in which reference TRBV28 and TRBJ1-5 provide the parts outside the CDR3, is DVKVTQSSRYLVKRTGEKVFLECVQDMDHENMFWYRQDPGLGLRLIYFSYDVKMKEKGDIPEGYSVSREKKERFSLILESASTNQTSMYLCASSWEGLQPQHFGDGTRLSIL.